This T cell receptor (beta chain) was identified during a study of cytomegalovirus exposure and HLA in healthy donors. Points from the study as a whole: In a later analysis, across HLA loci, associated TCR counts were highest for DRB1, lowest for HLA-C. Presence/absence analyses assumed roughly uniform sequencing depth across donors, which may not hold. In a later analysis, at a false discovery rate of 0.05, 15,000 to 20,000 TCR beta sequences were associated with HLA alleles.

Germline-derived CDR1 and CDR2 are MNHEY and SMNVEV (reference sequence). V was shortened by 8 bases and J by 6 bases, with 13 bases between the two germline ends. There are 12 residues in the CDR3. Note on this clone: The antigen is not known.

A multiplex PCR was run with 60 Vbeta primers and 13 Jbeta primers. Assay: immunoSEQ multiplex PCR; the TCRdb copy retains only in-frame clones and omits some. The sample contains roughly 180,000 clones, just under 80% of which appear only once. The J gene is TRBJ1-2, the V gene TRBV27; the D gene is possibly TRBD1 (6 bases). The TCR comes from a woman aged 25-40 years in good health and CMV-seronegative. Sample: PBMCs. The DNA of the CDR3 is TGTGCCAGCGGGGAGGGGGGGCATGGCTACACCTTC. It is translated as CASGEGGHGYTF.